The clone carrying this T cell receptor beta chain was observed many times. The data belong to a study of blood T cell repertoires in COVID-19. Per the original data handling: How many nucleated cells were present was estimated from reference gene primer amplification. TCRdb's table, derived via immunoSEQ multiplex PCR, lists solely in-frame clones and lacks some. V, J and clone size are taken as reported in that table, and D and trimming were inferred from the DNA itself. The sample consists of about 140,000 clones, 80% to 90% of them appearing once. Sequencing was carried out using peripheral blood. This receptor was taken from a woman between 40 and 50 years old with acute or convalescent COVID-19.

The CDR3: CASSTPGGTEAFF. The CDR3, as DNA: TGTGCCAGCAGCACACCAGGGGGCACTGAAGCTTTCTTT. The J gene is TRBJ1-1, the V gene TRBV5-5; TRBD1 matches 7 bases. Losses at the gene ends were 4 bases for V and 4 bases for J; bases not matched to a gene: 4. This CDR3 is built from 13 residues. Germline-derived CDR1 and CDR2 are SGHKS and YYEKEE (reference sequence).